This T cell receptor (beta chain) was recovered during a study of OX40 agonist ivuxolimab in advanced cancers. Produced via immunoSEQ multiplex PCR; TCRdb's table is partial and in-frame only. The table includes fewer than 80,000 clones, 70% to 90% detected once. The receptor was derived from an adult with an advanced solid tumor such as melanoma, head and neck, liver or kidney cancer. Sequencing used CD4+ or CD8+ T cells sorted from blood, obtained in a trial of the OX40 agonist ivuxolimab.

The CDR3 DNA reads TGTGCTAGTGCCATTCCGGGGGCGGCTGCCGATACGCAGTATTTT. This gives the protein CASAIPGAAADTQYF. The chain combines TRBV12-5 with TRBJ2-3; D could derive from TRBD1 or TRBD2 (6 bases each). Deletions cut 7 bases from V and 6 bases from J, with 20 bases between. Per the germline V gene, CDR1 is LGHNT and CDR2 is FRNRAP. The CDR3 spans 15 residues.